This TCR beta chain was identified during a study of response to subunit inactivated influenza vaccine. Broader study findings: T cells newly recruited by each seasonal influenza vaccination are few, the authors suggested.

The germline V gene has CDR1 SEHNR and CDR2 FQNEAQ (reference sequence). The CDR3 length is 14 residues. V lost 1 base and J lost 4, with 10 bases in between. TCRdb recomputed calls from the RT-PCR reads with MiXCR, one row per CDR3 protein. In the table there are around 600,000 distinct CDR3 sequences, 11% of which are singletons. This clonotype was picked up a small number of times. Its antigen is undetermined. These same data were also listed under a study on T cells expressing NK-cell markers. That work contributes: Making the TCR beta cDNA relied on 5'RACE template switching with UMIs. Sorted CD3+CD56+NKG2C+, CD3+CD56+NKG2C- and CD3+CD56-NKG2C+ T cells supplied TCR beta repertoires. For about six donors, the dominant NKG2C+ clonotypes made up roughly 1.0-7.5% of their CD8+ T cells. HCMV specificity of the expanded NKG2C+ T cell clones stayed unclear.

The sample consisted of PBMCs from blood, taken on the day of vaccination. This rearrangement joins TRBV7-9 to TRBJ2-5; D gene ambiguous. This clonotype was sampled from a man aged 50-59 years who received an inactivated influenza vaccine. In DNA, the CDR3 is TGTGCCAGCAGCTTAGTTGGGGTCACAGAGACCCAGTACTTC. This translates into CASSLVGVTETQYF.